The clone carrying this T cell receptor (beta chain) has at least ten counts. Its antigen is not known. This specimen comes from a study of T cells in Graves' hyperthyroidism and ophthalmopathy. Regarding the study as a whole: Peripheral blood also featured most of the thyroid clonotypes expanded above 0.001. The model forecast ophthalmopathy, anticipating it by a median approximately 7 months before onset.

Germline CDR1 SGHDT, CDR2 YYEEEE. V lost 5 bases, J lost 3 bases, and 16 bases lay in between. The CDR3 consists of 15 residues. Aged 18 to 65, the patients had hyperthyroidism that was newly diagnosed and had lasted under 2 months. Exclusions: uncontrolled infection, other autoimmune disease, pregnancy, lactation. Using RNA transcripts as the source, TCR beta CDR3 regions were amplified. RT-PCR in the first round (using the HTBI primer set) targeted the TCR CDR3. TCRdb recomputed calls from the multiplex PCR reads with MiXCR, one row per CDR3 protein. The data hold more than 300,000 distinct CDR3 sequences, with over 11% observed a single time.

The chain combines TRBV5-6 with TRBJ2-3; D is uncertain. Sequencing input: blood. The sequence was obtained from a woman aged 55-70 years with Graves' hyperthyroidism. DNA of the CDR3: TGTGCCAGCAGTACCTTGGCCGACCGTACAGATACGCAGTATTTT. Translation gives CASSTLADRTDTQYF.